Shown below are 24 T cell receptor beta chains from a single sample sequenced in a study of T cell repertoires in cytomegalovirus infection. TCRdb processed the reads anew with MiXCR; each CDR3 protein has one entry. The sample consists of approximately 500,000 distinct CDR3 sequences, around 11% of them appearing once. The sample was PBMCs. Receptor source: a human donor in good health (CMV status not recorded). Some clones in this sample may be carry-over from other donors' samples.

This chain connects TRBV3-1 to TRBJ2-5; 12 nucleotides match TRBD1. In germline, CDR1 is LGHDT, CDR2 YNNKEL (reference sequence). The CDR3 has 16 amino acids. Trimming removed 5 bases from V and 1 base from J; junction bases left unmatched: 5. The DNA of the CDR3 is TGTGCCAGCAGCAATCGGGACAGGGGGCCCCAAGAGACCCAGTACTTC. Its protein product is CASSNRDRGPQETQYF.

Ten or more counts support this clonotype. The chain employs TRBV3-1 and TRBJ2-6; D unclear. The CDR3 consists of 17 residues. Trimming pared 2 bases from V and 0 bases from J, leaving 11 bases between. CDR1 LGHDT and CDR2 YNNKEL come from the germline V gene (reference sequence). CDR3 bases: TGTGCCAGCAGCCAATTCGTGAGGCTCTCTGGGGCCAACGTCCTGACTTTC. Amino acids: CASSQFVRLSGANVLTF.

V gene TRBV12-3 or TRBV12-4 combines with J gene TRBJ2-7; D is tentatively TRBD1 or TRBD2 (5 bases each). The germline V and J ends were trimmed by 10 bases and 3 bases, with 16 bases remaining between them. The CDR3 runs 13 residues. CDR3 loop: CATSRGRNYEQYF. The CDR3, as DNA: TGTGCCACCTCCCGGGGCAGGAACTACGAGCAGTACTTC.

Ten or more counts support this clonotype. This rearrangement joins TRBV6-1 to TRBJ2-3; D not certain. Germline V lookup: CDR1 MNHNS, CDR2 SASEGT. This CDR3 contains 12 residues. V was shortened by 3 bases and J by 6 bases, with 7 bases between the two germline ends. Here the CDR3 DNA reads TGTGCCAGCAGTGACCAGGTCGATACGCAGTATTTT. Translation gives CASSDQVDTQYF.

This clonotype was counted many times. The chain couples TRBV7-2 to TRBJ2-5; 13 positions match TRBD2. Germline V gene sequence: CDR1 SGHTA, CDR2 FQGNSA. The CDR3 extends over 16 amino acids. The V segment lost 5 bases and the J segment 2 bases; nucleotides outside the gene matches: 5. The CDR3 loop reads CASSAGLAGEQETQYF. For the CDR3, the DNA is TGTGCCAGCAGCGCCGGACTAGCGGGAGAACAAGAGACCCAGTACTTC.

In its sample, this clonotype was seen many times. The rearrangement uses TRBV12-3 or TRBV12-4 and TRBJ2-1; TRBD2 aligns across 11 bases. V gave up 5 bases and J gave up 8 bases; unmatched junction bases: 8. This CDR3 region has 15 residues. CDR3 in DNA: TGTGCCAGCAGTCCAAGACTAGCGGGGAGGCATGAGCAGTTCTTC. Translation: CASSPRLAGRHEQFF.

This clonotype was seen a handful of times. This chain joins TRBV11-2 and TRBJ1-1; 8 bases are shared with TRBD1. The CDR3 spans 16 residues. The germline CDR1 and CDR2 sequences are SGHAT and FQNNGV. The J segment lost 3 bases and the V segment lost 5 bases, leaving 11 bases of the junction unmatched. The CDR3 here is CASSPWTGRPDTEAFF. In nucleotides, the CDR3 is TGTGCCAGCAGCCCCTGGACAGGGAGGCCGGACACTGAAGCTTTCTTT.

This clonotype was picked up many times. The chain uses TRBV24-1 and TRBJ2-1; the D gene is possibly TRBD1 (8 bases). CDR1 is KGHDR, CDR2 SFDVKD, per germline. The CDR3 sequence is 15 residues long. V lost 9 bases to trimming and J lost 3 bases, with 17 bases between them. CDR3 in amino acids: CATHHRGGIYNEQFF. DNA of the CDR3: TGTGCCACCCACCACAGGGGGGGAATCTACAATGAGCAGTTCTTC.

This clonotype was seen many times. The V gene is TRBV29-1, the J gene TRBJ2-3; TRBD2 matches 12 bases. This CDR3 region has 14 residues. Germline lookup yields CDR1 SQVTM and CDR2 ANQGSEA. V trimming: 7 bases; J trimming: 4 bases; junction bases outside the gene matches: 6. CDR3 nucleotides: TGCAGCGCCAAGCTAGCGGGGGGGCCAGATACGCAGTATTTT. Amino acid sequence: CSAKLAGGPDTQYF.

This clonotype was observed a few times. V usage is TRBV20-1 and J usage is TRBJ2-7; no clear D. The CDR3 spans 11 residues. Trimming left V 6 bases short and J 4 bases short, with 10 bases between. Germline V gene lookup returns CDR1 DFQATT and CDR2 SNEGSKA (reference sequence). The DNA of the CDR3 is TGCAGTGCCCCCGGTTGGTACGAGCAGTACTTC. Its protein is CSAPGWYEQYF.

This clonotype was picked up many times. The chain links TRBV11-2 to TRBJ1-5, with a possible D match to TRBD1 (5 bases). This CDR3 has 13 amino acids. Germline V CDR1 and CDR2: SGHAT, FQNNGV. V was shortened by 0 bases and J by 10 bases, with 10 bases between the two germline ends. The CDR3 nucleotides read TGTGCCAGCAGCTTAGATCGGGGCGCTCCCCAGCATTTT. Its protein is CASSLDRGAPQHF.

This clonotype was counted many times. DNA for the CDR3: TGTGCCAGCAGCTTAACTAGTCACCAAACTGAAGCTTTCTTT. It specifies CASSLTSHQTEAFF. The V and J genes are TRBV11-2 and TRBJ1-1; D ambiguous. The CDR3 has 14 amino acids. Germline CDR1 SGHAT, CDR2 FQNNGV. V gave up 2 bases and J gave up 5 bases, with 12 bases separating them.

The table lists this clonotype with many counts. The CDR3 DNA is TGTGCCAGCAGCCGCAGGGAGGTCCAGTACTTC. It specifies CASSRREVQYF. This sequence joins TRBV7-6 and TRBJ2-5; D perhaps matches TRBD2 (6 bases). This CDR3 has 11 residues. CDR1 and CDR2 (germline): SGHVS, FNYEAQ. Between the trimmed V and J ends, which lost 5 bases and 10 bases, there was a span of 11 bases.

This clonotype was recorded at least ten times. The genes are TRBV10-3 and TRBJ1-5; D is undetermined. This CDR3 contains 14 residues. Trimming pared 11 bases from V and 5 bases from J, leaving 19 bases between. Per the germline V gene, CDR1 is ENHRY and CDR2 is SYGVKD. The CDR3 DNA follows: TGTGCCTCCGCAAGCGGGGTAGCCGATCAGCCCCAGCATTTT. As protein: CASASGVADQPQHF.

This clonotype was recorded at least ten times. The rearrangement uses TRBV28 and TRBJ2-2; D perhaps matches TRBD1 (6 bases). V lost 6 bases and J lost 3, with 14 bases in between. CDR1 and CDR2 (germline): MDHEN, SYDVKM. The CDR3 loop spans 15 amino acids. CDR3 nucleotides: TGTGCCAGCAGCGGCGGTTCAGGGGACACCGGGGAGCTGTTTTTT. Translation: CASSGGSGDTGELFF.

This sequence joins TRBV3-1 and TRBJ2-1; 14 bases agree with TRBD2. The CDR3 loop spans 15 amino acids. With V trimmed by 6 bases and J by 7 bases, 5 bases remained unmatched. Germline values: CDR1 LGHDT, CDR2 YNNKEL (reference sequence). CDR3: CASRSGTSGRNEQFF. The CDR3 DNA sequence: TGTGCCAGCAGATCCGGGACTAGCGGGAGAAATGAGCAGTTCTTC.

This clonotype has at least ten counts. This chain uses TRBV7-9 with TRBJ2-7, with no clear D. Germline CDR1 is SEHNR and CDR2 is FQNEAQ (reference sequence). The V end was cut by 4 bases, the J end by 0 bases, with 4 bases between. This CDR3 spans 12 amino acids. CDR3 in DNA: TGTGCCAGCAGCTCAATCTCCTACGAGCAGTACTTC. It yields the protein CASSSISYEQYF.

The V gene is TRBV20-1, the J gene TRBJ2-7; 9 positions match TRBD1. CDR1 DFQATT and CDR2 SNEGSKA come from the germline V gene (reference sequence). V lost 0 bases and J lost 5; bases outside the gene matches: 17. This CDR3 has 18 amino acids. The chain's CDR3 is CSARDYGFRTGEIDEQYF. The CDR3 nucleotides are TGCAGTGCTAGAGACTACGGGTTCCGGACAGGGGAAATCGACGAGCAGTACTTC.

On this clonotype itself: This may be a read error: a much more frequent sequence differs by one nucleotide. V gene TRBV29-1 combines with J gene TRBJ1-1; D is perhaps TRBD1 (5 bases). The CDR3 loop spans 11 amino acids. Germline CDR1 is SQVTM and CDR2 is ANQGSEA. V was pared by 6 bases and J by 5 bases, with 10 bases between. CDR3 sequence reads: CSVLGGTEAFF. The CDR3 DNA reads TGCAGCGTCCTGGGGGGGACTGAAGCTTTCTTT.

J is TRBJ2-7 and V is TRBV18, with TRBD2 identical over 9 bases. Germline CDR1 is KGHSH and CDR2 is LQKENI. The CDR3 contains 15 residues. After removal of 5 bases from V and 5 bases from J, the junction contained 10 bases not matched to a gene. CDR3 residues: CASSTRLADLDEQYF. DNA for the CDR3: TGTGCCAGCTCAACCCGACTAGCGGACCTTGACGAGCAGTACTTC. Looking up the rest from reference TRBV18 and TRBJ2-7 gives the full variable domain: NAGVMQNPRHLVRRRGQEARLRCSPMKGHSHVYWYRQLPEEGLKFMVYLQKENIIDESGMPKERFSAEFPKEGPSILRIQQVVRGDSAAYFCASSTRLADLDEQYFGPGTRLTVT.

The DNA for the CDR3 is TGTGCCAGCAGCGCAACAGGGTCCTATAATTCACCCCTCCACTTT. Encoded protein: CASSATGSYNSPLHF. V usage is TRBV11-2 and J usage is TRBJ1-6, with a weak D call TRBD1 (6 bases). The CDR3 extends over 15 amino acids. V was pared by 5 bases and J by 1 base, with 9 bases between. Germline values: CDR1 SGHAT, CDR2 FQNNGV.

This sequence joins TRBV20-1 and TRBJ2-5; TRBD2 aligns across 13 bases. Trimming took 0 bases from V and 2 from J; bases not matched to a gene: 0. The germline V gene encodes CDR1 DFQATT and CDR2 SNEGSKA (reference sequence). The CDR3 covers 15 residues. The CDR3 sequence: CSARETSGRQETQYF. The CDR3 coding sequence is TGCAGTGCTAGAGAGACTAGCGGGAGGCAAGAGACCCAGTACTTC.

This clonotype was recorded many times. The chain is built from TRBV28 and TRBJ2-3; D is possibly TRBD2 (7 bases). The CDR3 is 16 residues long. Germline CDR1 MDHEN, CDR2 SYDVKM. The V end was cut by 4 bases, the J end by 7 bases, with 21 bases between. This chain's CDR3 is CASSSGASGVLNTQYF. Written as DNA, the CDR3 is TGTGCCAGCAGTTCAGGGGCTAGCGGCGTTTTAAATACGCAGTATTTT.

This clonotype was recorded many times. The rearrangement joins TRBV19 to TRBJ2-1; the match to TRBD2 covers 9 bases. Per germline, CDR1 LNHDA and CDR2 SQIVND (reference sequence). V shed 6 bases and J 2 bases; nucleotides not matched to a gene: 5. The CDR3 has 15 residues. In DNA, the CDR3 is TGTGCCAGTAGCGCCCTAGCGGGGACCTACAATGAGCAGTTCTTC. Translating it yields CASSALAGTYNEQFF.